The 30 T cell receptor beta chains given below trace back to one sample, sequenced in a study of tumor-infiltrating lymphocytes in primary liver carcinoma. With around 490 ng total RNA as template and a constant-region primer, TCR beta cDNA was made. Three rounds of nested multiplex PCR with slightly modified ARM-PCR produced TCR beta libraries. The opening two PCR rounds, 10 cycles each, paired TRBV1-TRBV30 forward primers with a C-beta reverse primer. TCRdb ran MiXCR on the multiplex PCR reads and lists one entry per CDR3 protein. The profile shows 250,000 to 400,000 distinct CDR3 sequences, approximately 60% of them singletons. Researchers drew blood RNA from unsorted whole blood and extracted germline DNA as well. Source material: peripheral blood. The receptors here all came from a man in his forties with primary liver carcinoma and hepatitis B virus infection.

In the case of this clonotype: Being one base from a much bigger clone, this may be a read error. Here the CDR3 reads CASLTAPNEKLFF. The CDR3 DNA follows: TGTGCCAGTTTGACCGCCCCTAATGAAAAACTGTTTTTT. The chain couples TRBV6-1 to TRBJ1-4; D is unresolved. Germline lookup yields CDR1 MNHNS and CDR2 SASEGT. This CDR3 contains 13 residues. V lost 9 bases and J 3 bases, leaving 11 bases between the germline ends.

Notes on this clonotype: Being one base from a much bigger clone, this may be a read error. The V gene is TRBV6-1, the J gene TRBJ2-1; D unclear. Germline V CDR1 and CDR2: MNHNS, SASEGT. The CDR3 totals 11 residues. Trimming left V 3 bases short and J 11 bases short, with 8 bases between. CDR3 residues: CASSDTTQQFF. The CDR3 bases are TGTGCCAGCAGTGACACTACCCAGCAGTTCTTC.

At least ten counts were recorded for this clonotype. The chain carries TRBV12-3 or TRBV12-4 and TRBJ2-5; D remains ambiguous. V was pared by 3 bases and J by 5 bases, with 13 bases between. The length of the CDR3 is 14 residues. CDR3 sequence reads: CASSLQGSEETQYF. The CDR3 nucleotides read TGTGCCAGCAGTTTGCAAGGGTCAGAGGAGACCCAGTACTTC.

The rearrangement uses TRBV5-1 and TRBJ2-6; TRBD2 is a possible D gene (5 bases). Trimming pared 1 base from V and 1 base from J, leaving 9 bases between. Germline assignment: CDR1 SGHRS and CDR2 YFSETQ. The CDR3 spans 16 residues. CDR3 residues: CASSLSSLSGANVLTF. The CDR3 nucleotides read TGCGCCAGCAGCTTGTCTAGCCTATCTGGGGCCAACGTCCTGACTTTC.

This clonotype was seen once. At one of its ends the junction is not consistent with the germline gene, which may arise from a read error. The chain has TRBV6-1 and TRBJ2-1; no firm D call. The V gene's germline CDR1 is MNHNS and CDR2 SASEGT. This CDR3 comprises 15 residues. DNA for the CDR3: TGTGCCGGTAGCATTTACTGGCGCTCCTACAGTGAGCAGTTCTTC. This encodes CAGSIYWRSYSEQFF.

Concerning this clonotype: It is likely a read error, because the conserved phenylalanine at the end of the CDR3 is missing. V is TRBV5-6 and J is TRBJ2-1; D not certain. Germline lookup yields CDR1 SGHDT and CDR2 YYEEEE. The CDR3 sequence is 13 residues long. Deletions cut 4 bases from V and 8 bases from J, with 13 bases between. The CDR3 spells CASSLYVGDEQFL. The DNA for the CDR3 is TGTGCCAGCAGCCTATACGTTGGCGATGAGCAGTTCCTC.

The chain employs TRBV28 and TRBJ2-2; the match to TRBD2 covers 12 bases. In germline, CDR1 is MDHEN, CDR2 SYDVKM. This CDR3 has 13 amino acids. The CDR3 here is CGTGTSGTGELFF. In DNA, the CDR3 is TGTGGGACCGGGACTAGCGGGACCGGGGAGCTGTTTTTT.

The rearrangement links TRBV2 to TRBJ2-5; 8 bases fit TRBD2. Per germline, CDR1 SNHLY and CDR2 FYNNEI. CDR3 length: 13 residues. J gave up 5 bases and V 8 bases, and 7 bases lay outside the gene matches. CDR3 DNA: TGTGCCAGCGAGCGGGAGCTTCGGGAGACCCAGTACTTC. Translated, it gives CASERELRETQYF.

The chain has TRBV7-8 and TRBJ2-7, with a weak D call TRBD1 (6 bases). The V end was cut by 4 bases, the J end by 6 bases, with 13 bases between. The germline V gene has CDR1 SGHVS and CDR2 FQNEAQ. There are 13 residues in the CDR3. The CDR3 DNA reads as TGTGCCAGCAGCTCCCTCAGAGGGGGCGAGCAGTACTTC. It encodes CASSSLRGGEQYF.

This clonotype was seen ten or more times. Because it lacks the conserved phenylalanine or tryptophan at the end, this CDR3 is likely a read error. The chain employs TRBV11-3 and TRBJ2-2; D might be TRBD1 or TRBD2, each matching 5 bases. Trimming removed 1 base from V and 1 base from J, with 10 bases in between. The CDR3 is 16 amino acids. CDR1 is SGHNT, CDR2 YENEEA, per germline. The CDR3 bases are TGTGCCAGCAGCTTAGGGGGCGGGCAGAACACCGGGGAGCTGTTTTCT. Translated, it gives CASSLGGGQNTGELFS.

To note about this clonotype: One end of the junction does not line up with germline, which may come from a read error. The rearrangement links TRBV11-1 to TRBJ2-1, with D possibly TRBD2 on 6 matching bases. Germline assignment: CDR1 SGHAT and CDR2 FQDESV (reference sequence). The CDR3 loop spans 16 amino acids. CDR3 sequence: CASNVGGLRSYSEQFF. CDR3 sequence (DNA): TGTGCCAGCAACGTCGGGGGACTCCGATCCTACAGTGAGCAGTTCTTC.

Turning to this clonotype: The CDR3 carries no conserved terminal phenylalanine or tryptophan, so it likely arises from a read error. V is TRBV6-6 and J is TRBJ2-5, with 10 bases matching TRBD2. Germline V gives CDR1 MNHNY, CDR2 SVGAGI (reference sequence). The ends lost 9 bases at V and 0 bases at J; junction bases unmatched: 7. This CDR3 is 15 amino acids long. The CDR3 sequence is CASRQAGGYQETQYL. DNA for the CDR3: TGTGCCAGTAGACAAGCGGGAGGGTACCAAGAGACCCAGTACTTA.

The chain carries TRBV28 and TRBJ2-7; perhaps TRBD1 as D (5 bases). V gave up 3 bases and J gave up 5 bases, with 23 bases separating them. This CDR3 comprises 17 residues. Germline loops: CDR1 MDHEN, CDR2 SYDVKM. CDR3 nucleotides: TGTGCCAGCAGTTTGCCCCCCGACAGTTACGAAGGCGACGAGCAGTACTTC. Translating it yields CASSLPPDSYEGDEQYF. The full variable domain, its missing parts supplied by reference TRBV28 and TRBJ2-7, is DVKVTQSSRYLVKRTGEKVFLECVQDMDHENMFWYRQDPGLGLRLIYFSYDVKMKEKGDIPEGYSVSREKKERFSLILESASTNQTSMYLCASSLPPDSYEGDEQYFGPGTRLTVT.

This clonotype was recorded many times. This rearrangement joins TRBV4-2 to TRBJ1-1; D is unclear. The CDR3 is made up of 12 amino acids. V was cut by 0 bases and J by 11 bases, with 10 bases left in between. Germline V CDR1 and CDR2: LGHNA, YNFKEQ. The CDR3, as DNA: TGTGCCAGCAGCCAAGAGGGGAGGCGGGCTTTCTTT. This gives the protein CASSQEGRRAFF.

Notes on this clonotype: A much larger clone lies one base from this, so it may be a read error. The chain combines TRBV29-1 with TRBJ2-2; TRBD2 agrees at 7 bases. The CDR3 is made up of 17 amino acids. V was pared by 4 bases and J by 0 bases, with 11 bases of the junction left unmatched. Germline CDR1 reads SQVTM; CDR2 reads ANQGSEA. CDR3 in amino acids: CSVVFQTSRPNTGELFF. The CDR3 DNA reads TGCAGCGTTGTTTTCCAGACTAGCAGGCCGAACACCGGGGAGCTGTTTTTT.

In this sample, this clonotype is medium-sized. The DNA for the CDR3 is TGTGCCAGCAGCTTAGGCGTACCGGGACTCCCCCACAATGAGCAGTTCTTC. Translated: CASSLGVPGLPHNEQFF. The V gene is TRBV11-3, the J gene TRBJ2-1; a possible D gene is TRBD2 (6 bases). Germline V gene data show CDR1 as SGHNT and CDR2 as YENEEA. The CDR3 is 17 residues long. Trimming removed 1 base at V and 5 bases at J, with 18 bases between.

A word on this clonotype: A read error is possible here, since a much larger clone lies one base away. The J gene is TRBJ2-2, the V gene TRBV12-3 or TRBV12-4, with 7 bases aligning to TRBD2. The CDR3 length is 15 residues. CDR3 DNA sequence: TGTGCCAGCATTTTAGCTGGGAGGGACACCGGGGAGCTGTTTTTT. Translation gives CASILAGRDTGELFF.

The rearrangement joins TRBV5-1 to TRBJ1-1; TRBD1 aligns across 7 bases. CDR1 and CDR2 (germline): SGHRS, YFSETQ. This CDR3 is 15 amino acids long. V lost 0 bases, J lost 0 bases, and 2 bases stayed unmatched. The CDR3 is CASSLVGTVNTEAFF. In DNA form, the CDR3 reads TGCGCCAGCAGCTTGGTGGGGACAGTGAACACTGAAGCTTTCTTT.

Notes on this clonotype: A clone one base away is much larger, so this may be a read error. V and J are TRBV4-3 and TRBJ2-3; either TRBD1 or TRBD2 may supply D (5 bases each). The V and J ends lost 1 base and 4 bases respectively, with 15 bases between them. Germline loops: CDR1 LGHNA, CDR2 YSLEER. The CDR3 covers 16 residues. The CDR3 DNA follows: TGCGCCAGCAGCCAAGTTCTGTCTATGGGACCAGATACGCAGTATTTT. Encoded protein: CASSQVLSMGPDTQYF.

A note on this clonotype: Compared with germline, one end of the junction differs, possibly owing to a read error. CDR3 loop: CASSLGEGSDMQYF. The CDR3 DNA follows: TGCGCCAGCAGCTTGGGAGAGGGCTCAGATATGCAGTATTTT. The chain is built from TRBV5-1 and TRBJ2-3, with D possibly being TRBD2 (5 bases). This CDR3 spans 14 amino acids. Germline-derived CDR1 and CDR2 are SGHRS and YFSETQ.

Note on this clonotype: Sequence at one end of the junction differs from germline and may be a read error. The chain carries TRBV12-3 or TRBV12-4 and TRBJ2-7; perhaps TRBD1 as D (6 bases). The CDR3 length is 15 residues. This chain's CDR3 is CANSLTGHSSYEQYF. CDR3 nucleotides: TGTGCCAACAGTTTAACGGGACACTCGTCCTACGAGCAGTACTTC.

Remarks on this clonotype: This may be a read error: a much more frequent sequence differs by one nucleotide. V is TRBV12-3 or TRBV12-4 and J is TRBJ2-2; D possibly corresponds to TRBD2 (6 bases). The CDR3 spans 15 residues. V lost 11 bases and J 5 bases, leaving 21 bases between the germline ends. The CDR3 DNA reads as TGTGCCGTCAAAGGCGAGGGACTGAGAACCGGGGAGCTGTTTTTT. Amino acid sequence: CAVKGEGLRTGELFF.

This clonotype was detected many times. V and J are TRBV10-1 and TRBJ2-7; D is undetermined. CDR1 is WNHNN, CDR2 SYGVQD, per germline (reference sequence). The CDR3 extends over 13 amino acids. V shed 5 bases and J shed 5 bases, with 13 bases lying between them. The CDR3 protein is CASSPGRTDEQYF. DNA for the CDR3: TGCGCCAGCAGTCCCGGCCGTACCGACGAGCAGTACTTC.

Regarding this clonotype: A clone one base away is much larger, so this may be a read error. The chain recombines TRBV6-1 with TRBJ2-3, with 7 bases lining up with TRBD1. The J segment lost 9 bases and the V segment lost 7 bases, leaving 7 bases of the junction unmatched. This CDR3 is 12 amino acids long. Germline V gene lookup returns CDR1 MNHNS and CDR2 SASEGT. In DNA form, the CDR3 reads TGTGCCAGCAAATCGTGGACAGGCACGCAGTATTTT. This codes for CASKSWTGTQYF.

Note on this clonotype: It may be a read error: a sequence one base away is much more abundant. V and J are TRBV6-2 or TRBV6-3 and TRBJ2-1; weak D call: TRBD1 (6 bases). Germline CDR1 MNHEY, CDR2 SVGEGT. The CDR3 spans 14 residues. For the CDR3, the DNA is TGTGCCACCACGATCCTGACAGGCTACAGTGAGCAGTTCTTC. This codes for CATTILTGYSEQFF.

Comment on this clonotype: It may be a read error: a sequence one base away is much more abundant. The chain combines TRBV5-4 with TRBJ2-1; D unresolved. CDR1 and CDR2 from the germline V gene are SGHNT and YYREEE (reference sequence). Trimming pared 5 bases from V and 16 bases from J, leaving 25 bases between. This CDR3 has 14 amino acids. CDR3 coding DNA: TGTGCCAGCAGAGCCGCCTCAGATGGTAGTGGGCACTTCTTC. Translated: CASRAASDGSGHFF.

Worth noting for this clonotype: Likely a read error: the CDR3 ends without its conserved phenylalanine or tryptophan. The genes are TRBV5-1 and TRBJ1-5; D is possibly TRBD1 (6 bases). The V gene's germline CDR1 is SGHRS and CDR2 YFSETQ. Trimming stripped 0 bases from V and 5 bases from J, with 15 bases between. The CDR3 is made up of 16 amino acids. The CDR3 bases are TGCGCCAGCAGCTTGGGGGGGCTCGGGCTGGATCAGCCCCAGCATTCT. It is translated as CASSLGGLGLDQPQHS.

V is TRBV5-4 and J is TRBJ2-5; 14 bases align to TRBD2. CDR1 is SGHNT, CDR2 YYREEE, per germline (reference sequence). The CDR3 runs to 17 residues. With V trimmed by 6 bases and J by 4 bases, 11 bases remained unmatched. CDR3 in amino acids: CASNSAGTSGRAETQYF. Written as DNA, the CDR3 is TGTGCCAGCAACTCGGCGGGGACTAGCGGGAGAGCAGAGACCCAGTACTTC.

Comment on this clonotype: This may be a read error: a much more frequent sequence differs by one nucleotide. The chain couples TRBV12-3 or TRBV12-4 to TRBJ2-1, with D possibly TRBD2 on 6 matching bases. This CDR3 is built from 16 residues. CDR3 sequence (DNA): TGTGCCAGCAGTTTAGCGGGACTGGCCTCCTACAATGGGCAGTTCTTC. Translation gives CASSLAGLASYNGQFF.

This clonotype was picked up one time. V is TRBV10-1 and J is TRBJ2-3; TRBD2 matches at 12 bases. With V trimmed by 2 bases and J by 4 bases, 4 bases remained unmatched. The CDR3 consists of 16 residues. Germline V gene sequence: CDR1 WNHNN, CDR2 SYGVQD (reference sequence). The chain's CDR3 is CASSEPTSGRSDTQYF. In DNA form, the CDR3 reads TGCGCCAGCAGTGAGCCAACTAGCGGGAGGTCAGATACGCAGTATTTT.